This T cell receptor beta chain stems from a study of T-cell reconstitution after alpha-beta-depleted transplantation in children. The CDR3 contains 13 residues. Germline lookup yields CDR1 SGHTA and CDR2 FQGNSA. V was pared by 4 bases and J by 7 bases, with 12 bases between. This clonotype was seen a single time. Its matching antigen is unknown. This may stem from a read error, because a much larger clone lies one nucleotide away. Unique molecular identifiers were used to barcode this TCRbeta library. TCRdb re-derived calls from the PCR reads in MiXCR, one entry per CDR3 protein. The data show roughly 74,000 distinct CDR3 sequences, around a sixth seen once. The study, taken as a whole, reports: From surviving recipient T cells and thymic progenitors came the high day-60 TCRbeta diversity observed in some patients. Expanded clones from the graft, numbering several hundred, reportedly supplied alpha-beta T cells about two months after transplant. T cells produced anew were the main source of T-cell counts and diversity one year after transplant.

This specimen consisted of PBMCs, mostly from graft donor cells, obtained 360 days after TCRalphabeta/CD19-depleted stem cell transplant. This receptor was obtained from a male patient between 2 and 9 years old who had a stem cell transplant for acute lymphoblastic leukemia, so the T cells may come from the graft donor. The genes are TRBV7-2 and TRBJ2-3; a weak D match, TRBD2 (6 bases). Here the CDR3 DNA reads TGTGCCAGCAGCTCCCAACGGGGGAATACGCAGTATTTT. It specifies CASSSQRGNTQYF. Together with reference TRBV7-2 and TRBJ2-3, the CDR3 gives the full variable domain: GAGVSQSPSNKVTEKGKDVELRCDPISGHTALYWYRQSLGQGLEFLIYFQGNSAPDKSGLPSDRFSAERTGGSVSTLTIQRTQQEDSAVYLCASSSQRGNTQYFGPGTRLTVL.